The 8 T cell receptor beta chains below all came from one sample that was sequenced in a study of blood T cell repertoires in COVID-19. The table came from immunoSEQ multiplex PCR; TCRdb's copy has only in-frame clones and leaves some out. Altogether roughly 150,000 clones are present, approximately 82% being singletons, with the ten largest covering 10% to 13%. Sequencing used peripheral blood. Every receptor here comes from an elderly woman with active or convalescent COVID-19.

The chain links TRBV5-1 to TRBJ2-5; 11 bases map to TRBD2. There are 17 residues in the CDR3. In germline, CDR1 is SGHRS, CDR2 YFSETQ. After removal of 0 bases from V and 1 base from J, the junction contained 5 bases not matched to a gene. The CDR3 nucleotides read TGCGCCAGCAGCTTGGGACTAGCGGGGACCCTCCAAGAGACCCAGTACTTC. This translates into CASSLGLAGTLQETQYF.

The gene calls are TRBV29-1 and TRBJ1-5; 7 bases align to TRBD1. The V gene's germline CDR1 is SQVTM and CDR2 ANQGSEA. After removal of 5 bases from V and 0 bases from J, the junction contained 4 bases not matched to a gene. The length of the CDR3 is 14 residues. The CDR3 here is CSVQTGFSNQPQHF. As DNA, the CDR3 is TGCAGCGTTCAGACAGGGTTTAGCAATCAGCCCCAGCATTTT.

This clone was found once. The rearrangement uses TRBV5-1 and TRBJ2-3; possible D gene TRBD1, 5 bases. V was pared by 0 bases and J by 5 bases, with 10 bases between. The CDR3 consists of 14 residues. The germline V gene has CDR1 SGHRS and CDR2 YFSETQ. CDR3: CASSLGGMRDTQYF. DNA for the CDR3: TGCGCCAGCAGCTTGGGGGGCATGAGAGATACGCAGTATTTT.

This clone has just a few counts. This chain joins TRBV30 and TRBJ1-1; D not resolved. Germline lookup yields CDR1 GTSNPN and CDR2 SVGIG (reference sequence). Between the trimmed V and J ends, which lost 4 bases and 1 base, there was a span of 10 bases. The CDR3 sequence is 13 residues long. This CDR3 reads CAWTLYRNTEAFF. The CDR3 DNA sequence: TGTGCCTGGACACTTTACAGGAACACTGAAGCTTTCTTT.

This chain links TRBV30 with TRBJ1-1; D unresolved. V was shortened by 0 bases and J by 2 bases, with 22 bases between the two germline ends. CDR1 and CDR2 (germline): GTSNPN, SVGIG (reference sequence). The CDR3 covers 18 residues. For the CDR3, the DNA is TGTGCCTGGAGTGTATGGGTCAGTACCGCGGTGTTAAACACTGAAGCTTTCTTT. Translated, it gives CAWSVWVSTAVLNTEAFF.

V gene TRBV19 combines with J gene TRBJ2-1, with 11 bases identical to TRBD2. This CDR3 is 14 amino acids long. Per germline, CDR1 LNHDA and CDR2 SQIVND (reference sequence). Unmatched junction bases numbered 7, after V lost 5 bases and J lost 10 bases. As DNA, the CDR3 is TGTGCCAGTAGTTACGGGACTAGCGGAGGCGAGCAGTTCTTC. Protein: CASSYGTSGGEQFF.

This sequence joins TRBV6-5 and TRBJ2-1; a weak D match, TRBD2 (5 bases). The V gene's germline CDR1 is MNHEY and CDR2 SVGAGI. The CDR3 consists of 14 residues. The V gene lost 5 bases and the J gene lost 4 bases, with 12 bases spanning the gap. DNA of the CDR3: TGTGCCAGCAGTCCTCGGACTGAATACAATGAGCAGTTCTTC. Protein product: CASSPRTEYNEQFF.

The CDR3 loop is CATSDAGTSGWRGDTQYF. The CDR3 DNA reads TGTGCCACCAGTGATGCAGGGACTAGCGGATGGAGGGGAGATACGCAGTATTTT. The chain is built from TRBV24-1 and TRBJ2-3; 11 bases agree with TRBD2. J gave up 5 bases and V 3 bases, and 12 bases lay outside the gene matches. Germline CDR1 KGHDR, CDR2 SFDVKD. This CDR3 has 18 residues.